The TCR beta chain under discussion was sequenced for a study of blood T cell repertoires in COVID-19. Study-level background: Both acute and convalescent COVID-19 samples were obtained from the United States, Italy and Spain.

Adults between roughly 18 and 100 years of age took part from fewer than 30 US areas. Participants reported their clinical history, and cohort assignment relied on those reports. In the study's own analysis: Estimation of nucleated cell counts relied on the amplification of reference gene primers. Only in-frame clones appear in the TCRdb table, and some are missing; sequencing was by immunoSEQ multiplex PCR. V, J and clone size were drawn from that table, and D and trimming were deduced from the DNA. The top ten clones hold 2% to 2.5% of a sample with under 300,000 clones, about nine tenths of them seen once. V shed 0 bases and J shed 3 bases, with 9 bases lying between them. Germline V gene sequence: CDR1 LGHNA, CDR2 YSLEER. The CDR3 contains 15 residues.

Input material: PBMCs or T cells enriched from blood (not recorded which). This receptor was identified in a middle-aged woman with acute COVID-19. The chain couples TRBV4-3 to TRBJ1-5; possible D gene TRBD1, 5 bases. This chain's CDR3 is CASSQDLGLNQPQHF. Here the CDR3 DNA reads TGCGCCAGCAGCCAAGATTTGGGACTCAATCAGCCCCAGCATTTT.